This record concerns one T cell receptor beta chain sequence. Its antigen is unknown. The CDR3 has 12 residues. CDR1 is SEHNR and CDR2 is FQNEAQ in the germline V gene (reference sequence). The germline V and J ends were trimmed by 5 bases and 9 bases, with 12 bases remaining between them. TCRdb's copy holds only in-frame clones and misses some; the assay was immunoSEQ multiplex PCR. The sample yields some 110,000 clones, around 92% seen once. The data were taken from a study of graft-versus-host responses after intestinal transplantation. The wider study: Among the recipients, transplants were multivisceral, liver-intestinal, or isolated intestinal. Tacrolimus and steroids were given for around three years to all recipients after anti-thymocyte globulin induction.

Study-level findings and limits: Subjects displaying graft-donor T cell macrochimerism possessed elevated graft-versus-host to host-versus-graft clonal ratios inside allografts. Investigators detected GvH clones in recipient marrow, with some emerging earlier in ileum or blood.

This sequence joins TRBV7-9 and TRBJ2-3; TRBD1 might be the D (5 bases). This TCR was sampled from a human donor who was the organ donor for an intestinal transplant. The sample was unstimulated CD8+ T cells sorted from spleen or lymph node cells, taken before transplant. CDR3 DNA sequence: TGTGCCAGCAGCAAAGACAGTGACACGCAGTATTTT. It encodes CASSKDSDTQYF.